This T cell receptor (beta chain) was recorded in a study of T cell responses to AZD1222 COVID-19 vaccine. In regard to this clone: Antigen unknown.

Findings and caveats of the study: Sampling that yielded the repertoires occurred only after the peak T cell response. Reportedly, nearly half of unique spike TCRs recognized epitopes outside B.1.351/B.1.1.7 mutations.

Assay used: immunoSEQ multiplex PCR; TCRdb lists only in-frame clones, some missing. Of around 100,000 clones in the sample, roughly 89% were seen once. The CDR3 is 14 amino acids. CDR1 and CDR2 (germline): MNHEY, SVGEGT. V was clipped by 2 bases and J by 4 bases, with 11 bases between them. The chain uses TRBV6-2 or TRBV6-3 and TRBJ1-2, with a tentative D call TRBD1 (5 bases). The material was peripheral blood, obtained on day 0 of AZD1222 vaccination. The receptor comes from an adult in good health. CDR3 protein: CASSYEGVAYGYTF. Written as DNA, the CDR3 is TGTGCCAGCAGTTACGAAGGGGTTGCCTATGGCTACACCTTC.